This T cell receptor (beta chain) was sequenced for a study of cytomegalovirus exposure and HLA in healthy donors. Turning to the study itself: Researchers previously reported finding roughly 120 million unique TCR beta sequences from approximately 190 million T cells. Tens of millions of unique TCRs, all from HLA-typed donors, were included in an early release of the data.

The CDR3 is made up of 15 amino acids. CDR1 SGHVS and CDR2 FQNEAQ come from the germline V gene. The ends lost 7 bases at V and 7 bases at J; junction bases unmatched: 11. Turning to this clone: Its antigen is undetermined.

Primers included in the PCR were 60 Vbeta and 13 Jbeta primers. Generated by immunoSEQ multiplex PCR, the TCRdb table keeps only in-frame clones and is missing some. This sample yields over 40,000 clones, of which 87% are seen a single time; approximately 8% belongs to the top ten. The study, taken as a whole, reports: A later analysis linked a missense variant in DCLRE1C to the trimming of TCR beta V and J genes. Sequencing likely caused a cluster of highly shared sequence variants.

Sequencing used PBMCs. The sequence came from a woman in her 40s in good health and CMV-seropositive. The chain recombines TRBV7-8 with TRBJ2-1; 9 nucleotides line up with TRBD1. This CDR3 is CASNLVQGAYNEQFF. The CDR3 DNA reads TGTGCCAGCAACTTGGTACAGGGGGCATATAATGAGCAGTTCTTC.